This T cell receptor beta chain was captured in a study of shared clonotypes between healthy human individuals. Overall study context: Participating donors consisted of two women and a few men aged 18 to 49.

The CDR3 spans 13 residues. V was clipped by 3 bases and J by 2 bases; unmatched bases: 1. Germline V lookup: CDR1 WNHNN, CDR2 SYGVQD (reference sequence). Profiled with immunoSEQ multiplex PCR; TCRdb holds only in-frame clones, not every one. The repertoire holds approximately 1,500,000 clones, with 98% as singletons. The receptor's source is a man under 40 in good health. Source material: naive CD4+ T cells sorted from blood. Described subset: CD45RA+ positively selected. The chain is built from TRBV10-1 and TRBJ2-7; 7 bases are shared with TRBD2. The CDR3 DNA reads TGCGCCAGCAGTGACGCGGGGGCCTACGAGCAGTACTTC. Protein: CASSDAGAYEQYF.